A selection of T cell receptor beta chains follows, all from one sample in a study of a mutant IDH1 vaccine in newly diagnosed glioma. Profiled with immunoSEQ multiplex PCR; TCRdb holds only in-frame clones, not every one. Among approximately 31,000 clones listed, approximately 83% were seen once. What these receptors recognize is not known. Sequenced here: PBMCs, sampled from a glioma patient whose treatment included an IDH1 peptide vaccine. These receptor sequences come from a man aged 25 to 45 with glioma. CDR3s include the opening cysteine and the closing phenylalanine or tryptophan. The D gene is left open where the match is weak. The size entry is marked missing in some rows and otherwise reads once, few, many or a size class.

j_call v_call d_call clone_size cdr3_nt cdr3_aa
TRBJ2-1 TRBV25-1 TRBD2 once TGTGCCAGCAGTGAAAGGCTAGCGGGGGTGGATGAGCAGTTCTTC CASSERLAGVDEQFF
TRBJ2-7 TRBV5-1 TRBD2 - TGCGCCAGCAGCTTGGCCCTAGCGGGAGGGAACTCGTCACCCTACGAGCAGTACTTC CASSLALAGGNSSPYEQYF
TRBJ2-1 TRBV5-4 TRBD1 - TGTGCCAGCAGCTTGGCAGGGGGCGGCCCCAATGAGCAGTTCTTC CASSLAGGGPNEQFF
TRBJ2-1 TRBV27 TRBD2 - TGTGCCAGCAGAGAGATTCTCGGACTAGCACCTCAGGAGCAGTTCTTC CASREILGLAPQEQFF
TRBJ1-1 TRBV27 - - TGTGCCAGCAGTTTATTCCCACCGGTCCAGGGAATGAACACTGAAGCTTTCTTT CASSLFPPVQGMNTEAFF
TRBJ1-1 TRBV6-5 - - TGTGCCACCACCCACCGGGGGCGGAGTGAAGCTTTCTTT CATTHRGRSEAFF
TRBJ1-1 TRBV28 TRBD1 few TGTGCCAGCAGATCGACAGGGGTAGGTACTGAAGCTTTCTTT CASRSTGVGTEAFF
TRBJ2-7 TRBV27 - few TGTGCCAGCAGTTCCCGGGGAACCCACGAGCAGTACTTC CASSSRGTHEQYF
TRBJ1-1 TRBV6-5 TRBD1 - TGTGCCAGCAGTTACCCCGCTCGGACAGGGGAAGCTTTCTTT CASSYPARTGEAFF
TRBJ2-5 TRBV29-1 TRBD2 - TGCAGCGTTGTGGTTGCGCGGGGGGGTCCAGAGACCCAGTACTTC CSVVVARGGPETQYF
TRBJ2-7 TRBV4-1 TRBD2 - TGCGCCAGCAGCCAAGAGGCTAGCGGGGGTCGGGAGCAGTACTTC CASSQEASGGREQYF
TRBJ1-5 TRBV6-1 - - TGTGCCAGCAGTGGCAGGGTTGGGGAGCCCCAGCATTTT CASSGRVGEPQHF
TRBJ1-2 TRBV28 - - TGTGCCAGCAGTTTTCGGGTCGGTCGCTACACCTTC CASSFRVGRYTF
TRBJ1-4 TRBV7-8 - - TGTGCCAGCAGCTTACAGGGATCTGCTAATGAAAAACTGTTTTTT CASSLQGSANEKLFF
TRBJ2-7 TRBV6-6 TRBD2 - TGTGCCAGCAGTAACGGACTAGCGGGGACCGAGCAGTACTTC CASSNGLAGTEQYF
TRBJ2-7 TRBV4-2 TRBD2 - TGTGCCAGCAGCCAAGTTCGACTAGCGGGAGACGGGGTGCAGTACTTC CASSQVRLAGDGVQYF
TRBJ1-6 TRBV6-5 TRBD1 once TGTGCCAGCAGTTTTACAGGGGATGTCTATAATTCACCCCTCCACTTT CASSFTGDVYNSPLHF
TRBJ2-7 TRBV29-1 - - TGCAGCGTTGAAGTTGGCAGGGAGGCCGAGCAGTACTTC CSVEVGREAEQYF
TRBJ2-5 TRBV20-1 - - TGCAGTGGCCAGTACCAAGAGACCCAGTACTTC CSGQYQETQYF
TRBJ2-7 TRBV13 - - TGTGCCAGCAGCCGACGGACTCTCGCCGACGAGCAGTACTTC CASSRRTLADEQYF
TRBJ1-3 TRBV5-1 - - TGCGCCAGCAGCTTAGGGGAGGCTGGAAACACCATATATTTT CASSLGEAGNTIYF
TRBJ1-4 TRBV19 - - TGTGCCAGTAGTCTTACCGGCAGGGTAACTGAAAAACTGTTTTTT CASSLTGRVTEKLFF
TRBJ2-7 TRBV6-1 TRBD1 - TGTGCCAGCAAAAGCGACAGGGGGTACTACGAGCAGTACTTC CASKSDRGYYEQYF
TRBJ1-2 TRBV25-1 TRBD1 - TGTGCCAGCTCAGGGGGCTATGGCTACACCTTC CASSGGYGYTF
TRBJ2-2 TRBV4-3 - - TGCGCCAGCAGCCAAGATATGGGGCTATTGGGGGGCACCGGGGAGCTGTTTTTT CASSQDMGLLGGTGELFF
TRBJ1-3 TRBV5-4 TRBD1 - TGTGCCAGCAGCTTGAGGACAGGCCGCTCTGGAAACACCATATATTTT CASSLRTGRSGNTIYF
TRBJ1-2 TRBV19 - - TGTGCCAGTAGTATATGGCCAGCTCAACCACCGGCTGGCTACACCTTC CASSIWPAQPPAGYTF
TRBJ1-1 TRBV7-3 - - TGTGCCAGCAGCCCCAATTTGGACACTGAAGCTTTCTTT CASSPNLDTEAFF
TRBJ2-2 TRBV15 - - TGTGCCACCAGCAGACTGGGACATACCGGGGAGCTGTTTTTT CATSRLGHTGELFF
TRBJ2-7 TRBV6-6 - - TGTGCCAGCAGTGGTCCGGGACACTTTTTCGAGCAGTACTTC CASSGPGHFFEQYF
TRBJ2-2 TRBV5-4 TRBD1 - TGTGCCAGCAGTACTTCTAACAGGGGTACCGGGGAGCTGTTTTTT CASSTSNRGTGELFF
TRBJ2-3 TRBV27 - - TGTGCCAGCAGTGTCTCGGGAGATACGCAGTATTTT CASSVSGDTQYF
TRBJ1-2 TRBV9 TRBD1 - TGTGCCAGCAGCGTCTCCGGGGACAGCAGGAGCTACACCTTC CASSVSGDSRSYTF
TRBJ1-5 TRBV7-3 - - TGTGCCAGCAGCGCAGACAGCAATCAGCCCCAGCATTTT CASSADSNQPQHF
TRBJ1-5 TRBV6-5 - - TGTGCCTCGGGAGGGGCGTATCAGCCCCAGCATTTT CASGGAYQPQHF
TRBJ2-1 TRBV19 - - TGTGCCAGTAGTATAGTGTCGGGCCTCGTCGGCAATGAGCAGTTCTTC CASSIVSGLVGNEQFF
TRBJ1-5 TRBV13 - few TGTGCCAGCAGCTTAGGCCTGGGGCCTCAGCCCCAGCATTTT CASSLGLGPQPQHF
TRBJ2-7 TRBV4-1 - - TGCGCCAGCAGCCACTCTTTCGAGTACGAGCAGTACTTC CASSHSFEYEQYF
TRBJ1-1 TRBV7-2 TRBD1 - TGTGCCAGCAGCTTAGGACAGGGCACTGAAGCTTTCTTT CASSLGQGTEAFF
TRBJ2-1 TRBV5-1 - few TGCGCCAGCAGCTTGGGGACAGTGACTCGGCGTGAGCAGTTCTTC CASSLGTVTRREQFF
TRBJ2-7 TRBV18 - - TGTGCCAGCTCGGCCTCACGGGACAACGAGCAGTACTTC CASSASRDNEQYF